The 13 T cell receptor beta chains below all came from one sample that was sequenced in a study of CD8 T cells in ankylosing spondylitis. MiXCR, applied by TCRdb to the 5' RACE reads, yields one record per CDR3 protein. The sample yields more than 150,000 distinct CDR3 sequences, 11% seen once. The sequenced material came from blood, either unsorted or a sorted T cell fraction (not recorded which). These receptors were taken from a male donor with ankylosing spondylitis or in good health (not recorded which).

J is TRBJ2-3 and V is TRBV28; D is possibly TRBD1 or TRBD2 (5 bases each). This CDR3 contains 15 residues. CDR1 and CDR2 (germline): MDHEN, SYDVKM. V was shortened by 4 bases and J by 6 bases, with 17 bases between the two germline ends. The CDR3 loop reads CASSSVGTGRDTQYF. DNA of the CDR3: TGTGCCAGCAGTTCCGTCGGGACGGGCCGCGATACGCAGTATTTT.

This chain links TRBV14 with TRBJ2-2; D call uncertain. The ends were cut back, 0 bases at V and 2 bases at J, with 7 bases in the middle. Germline V gives CDR1 SGHDN, CDR2 FVKESK. This CDR3 has 15 amino acids. The chain's CDR3 is CASSQDSKNTGELFF. CDR3 coding DNA: TGTGCCAGCAGCCAAGACTCAAAAAACACCGGGGAGCTGTTTTTT.

This clonotype was detected ten times or more. The rearrangement joins TRBV7-2 to TRBJ2-3, with a possible D match to TRBD2 (5 bases). This CDR3 region has 14 residues. Trimming took off 3 bases at V and 2 bases at J, with 9 bases between the two ends. Germline V gene sequence: CDR1 SGHTA, CDR2 FQGNSA. CDR3 protein: CASSFQRHTDTQYF. CDR3 nucleotides: TGTGCCAGCAGCTTTCAGCGGCACACAGATACGCAGTATTTT.

This clonotype showed up just a few times. This sequence joins TRBV7-6 and TRBJ2-2; D could derive from TRBD1 or TRBD2 (5 bases each). Germline CDR1 is SGHVS and CDR2 is FNYEAQ. This CDR3 is built from 15 residues. Trimming removed 6 bases at V and 5 bases at J, with 16 bases between. CDR3 DNA: TGTGCCAGCAGACCAGCCCGGGACGGAACCGGGGAGCTGTTTTTT. This codes for CASRPARDGTGELFF.

The chain joins TRBV10-3 to TRBJ1-1; D call uncertain. The germline V and J ends were trimmed by 0 bases and 0 bases, with 14 bases remaining between them. CDR1 is ENHRY and CDR2 is SYGVKD in the germline V gene. This CDR3 comprises 17 residues. CDR3 sequence reads: CAISESRGNHMNTEAFF. CDR3 DNA: TGTGCCATCAGTGAGTCCCGTGGGAATCACATGAACACTGAAGCTTTCTTT.

The chain combines TRBV7-9 with TRBJ2-5, with D uncertain. The CDR3 consists of 16 residues. V gave up 2 bases and J gave up 5 bases, with 18 bases separating them. Germline values: CDR1 SEHNR, CDR2 FQNEAQ (reference sequence). The CDR3 nucleotides are TGTGCCAGCAGCTTAAGGCTAGTGGGGATCCTGGAGACCCAGTACTTC. Amino acid sequence: CASSLRLVGILETQYF. The whole variable domain, filled in from reference TRBV7-9 and TRBJ2-5, reads DTGVSQNPRHKITKRGQNVTFRCDPISEHNRLYWYRQTLGQGPEFLTYFQNEAQLEKSRLLSDRFSAERPKGSFSTLEIQRTEQGDSAMYLCASSLRLVGILETQYFGPGTRLLVL.

The sample holds a few counts of this clonotype. One end of the junction fails to match germline, which may point to a read error. The V gene is TRBV12-3 or TRBV12-4, the J gene TRBJ2-7; TRBD2 matches at 9 bases. This CDR3 comprises 16 residues. CDR3 loop: CASSLWEAAGGYGQYF. CDR3 coding DNA: TGTGCCAGCAGTTTATGGGAAGCAGCGGGAGGATACGGGCAGTACTTC.

This clonotype came up a few times. V is TRBV4-1 and J is TRBJ2-2; D not certain. CDR3 length: 13 amino acids. Per the germline V gene, CDR1 is MGHRA and CDR2 is YSYEKL. Trimming stripped 4 bases from V and 6 bases from J, with 9 bases between. CDR3 DNA: TGCGCCAGCAGCCGCCCTGGGCCCGGGGAGCTGTTTTTT. Its translation is CASSRPGPGELFF.

Worth noting for this clonotype: A clone one base away is much larger, so this may be a read error. The chain combines TRBV10-3 with TRBJ2-3; TRBD2 aligns across 7 bases. This CDR3 comprises 15 residues. Germline CDR1 and CDR2: ENHRY and SYGVKD. The CDR3 coding sequence is TGTGCCATCAGTGAGTCGAAGGGGAGGGCAGATGCGCAGTATTTT. Protein sequence: CAISESKGRADAQYF.

The chain recombines TRBV7-9 with TRBJ1-2, with a weak D call TRBD1 (6 bases). The V end was cut by 10 bases, the J end by 1 base, with 19 bases between. Germline loops: CDR1 SEHNR, CDR2 FQNEAQ (reference sequence). The CDR3 extends over 15 amino acids. The CDR3 bases are TGTGCCAACGCCGAGATGGCAGGGGTTAACTATGGCTACACCTTC. Amino acid sequence: CANAEMAGVNYGYTF. The variable domain in full, with the rest retrieved from reference TRBV7-9 and TRBJ1-2, is DTGVSQNPRHKITKRGQNVTFRCDPISEHNRLYWYRQTLGQGPEFLTYFQNEAQLEKSRLLSDRFSAERPKGSFSTLEIQRTEQGDSAMYLCANAEMAGVNYGYTFGSGTRLTVV.

In its sample, this clonotype was seen a few times. The J gene is TRBJ1-5, the V gene TRBV4-2; the D gene is possibly TRBD1 (5 bases). The CDR3 runs to 18 residues. The V and J ends lost 4 bases and 0 bases respectively, with 19 bases between them. CDR1 is LGHNA, CDR2 YNFKEQ, per germline. This CDR3 is CASSPTPGTFDSNQPQHF. The CDR3 region has the DNA TGTGCCAGCAGCCCGACCCCCGGGACCTTTGATAGCAATCAGCCCCAGCATTTT.

This clonotype has ten or more counts. The chain has TRBV29-1 and TRBJ2-7, with 12 bases aligning to TRBD1. The junction had 3 bases not matched to a gene; V was cut back by 6 bases and J by 6 bases. The CDR3 sequence is 12 residues long. Per germline, CDR1 SQVTM and CDR2 ANQGSEA. The CDR3 protein is CSVGQGAVEQYF. CDR3 in DNA: TGCAGCGTGGGACAGGGGGCTGTCGAGCAGTACTTC.

The gene calls are TRBV5-1 and TRBJ1-1; 8 bases are shared with TRBD1. This CDR3 region has 12 residues. CDR1 and CDR2 from the germline V gene are SGHRS and YFSETQ. Trimming cost V 4 bases and J 6 bases; bases outside gene matches: 2. CDR3 DNA: TGCGCCAGCAGCACAGGGGGTTCTGAAGCTTTCTTT. This gives the protein CASSTGGSEAFF.